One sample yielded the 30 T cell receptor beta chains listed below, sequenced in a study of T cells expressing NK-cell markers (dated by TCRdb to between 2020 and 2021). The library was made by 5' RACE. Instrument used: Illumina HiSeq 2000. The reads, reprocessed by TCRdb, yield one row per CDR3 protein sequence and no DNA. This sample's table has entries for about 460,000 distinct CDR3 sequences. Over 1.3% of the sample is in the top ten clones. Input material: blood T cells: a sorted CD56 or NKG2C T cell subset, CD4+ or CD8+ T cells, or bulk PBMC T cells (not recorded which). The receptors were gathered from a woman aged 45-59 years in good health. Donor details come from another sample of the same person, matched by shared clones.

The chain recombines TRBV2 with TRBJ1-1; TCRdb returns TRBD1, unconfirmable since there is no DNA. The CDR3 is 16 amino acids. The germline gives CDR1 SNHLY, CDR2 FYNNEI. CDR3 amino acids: CASSEALGQGDTEAFF.

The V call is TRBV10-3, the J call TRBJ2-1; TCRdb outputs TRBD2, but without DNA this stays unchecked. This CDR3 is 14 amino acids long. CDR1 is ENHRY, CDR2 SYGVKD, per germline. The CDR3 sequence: CAISLAGVANEQFF.

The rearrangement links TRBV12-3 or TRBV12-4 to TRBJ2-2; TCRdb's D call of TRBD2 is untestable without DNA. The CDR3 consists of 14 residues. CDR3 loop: CASAMAGGPGELFF.

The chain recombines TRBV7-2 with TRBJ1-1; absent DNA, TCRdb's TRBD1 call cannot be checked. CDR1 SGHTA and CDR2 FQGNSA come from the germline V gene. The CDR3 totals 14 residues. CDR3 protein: CASSTGTVNTEAFF.

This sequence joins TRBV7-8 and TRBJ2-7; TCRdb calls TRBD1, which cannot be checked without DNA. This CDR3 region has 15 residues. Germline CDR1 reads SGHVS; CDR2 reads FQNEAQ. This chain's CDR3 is CASSLRRGAPEEQYF.

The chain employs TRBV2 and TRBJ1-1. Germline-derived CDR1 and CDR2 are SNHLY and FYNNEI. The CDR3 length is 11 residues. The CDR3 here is CASRLDTEAFF.

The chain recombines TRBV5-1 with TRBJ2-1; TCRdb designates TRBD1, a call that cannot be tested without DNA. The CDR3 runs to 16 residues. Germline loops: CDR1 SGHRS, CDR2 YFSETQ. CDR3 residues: CASSFQPGTALNEQFF.

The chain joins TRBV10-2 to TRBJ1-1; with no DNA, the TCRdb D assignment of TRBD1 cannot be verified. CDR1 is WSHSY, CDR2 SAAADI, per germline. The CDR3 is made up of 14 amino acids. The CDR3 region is CASSESQGPTEAFF.

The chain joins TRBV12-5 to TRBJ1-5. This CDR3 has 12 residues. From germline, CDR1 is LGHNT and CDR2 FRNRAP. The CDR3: CASGLGGQPQHF.

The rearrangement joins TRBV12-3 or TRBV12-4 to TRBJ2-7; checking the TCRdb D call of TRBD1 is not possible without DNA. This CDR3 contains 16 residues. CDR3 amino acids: CASSFGLRDRAYEQYF.

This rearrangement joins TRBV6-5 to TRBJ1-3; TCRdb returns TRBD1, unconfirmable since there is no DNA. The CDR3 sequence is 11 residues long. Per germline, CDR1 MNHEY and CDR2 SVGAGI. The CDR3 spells CASSGFRTTYF.

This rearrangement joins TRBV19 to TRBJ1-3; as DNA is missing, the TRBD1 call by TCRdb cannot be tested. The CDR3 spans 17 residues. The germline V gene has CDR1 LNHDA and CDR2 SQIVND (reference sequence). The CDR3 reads CATKTGLRKNSGNTIYF.

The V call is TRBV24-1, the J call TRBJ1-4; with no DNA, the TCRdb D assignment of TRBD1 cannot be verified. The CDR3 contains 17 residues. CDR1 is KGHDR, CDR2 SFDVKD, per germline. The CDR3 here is CATRPVTGEPTNEKLFF.

This chain's CDR3 is CASSEETEQFF. The V and J genes are TRBV10-1 and TRBJ2-1. The germline V gene encodes CDR1 WNHNN and CDR2 SYGVQD (reference sequence). The CDR3 totals 11 residues.

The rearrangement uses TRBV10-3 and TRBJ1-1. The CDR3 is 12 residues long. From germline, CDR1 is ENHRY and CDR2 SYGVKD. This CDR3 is CAISAGDTEAFF.

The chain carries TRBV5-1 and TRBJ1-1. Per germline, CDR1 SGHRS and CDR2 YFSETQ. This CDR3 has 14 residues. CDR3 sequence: CASEQGPLNTEAFF.

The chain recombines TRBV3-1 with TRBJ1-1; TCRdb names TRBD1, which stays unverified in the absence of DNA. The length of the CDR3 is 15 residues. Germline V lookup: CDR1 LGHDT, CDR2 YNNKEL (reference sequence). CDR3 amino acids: CASSQATGGNTEAFF.

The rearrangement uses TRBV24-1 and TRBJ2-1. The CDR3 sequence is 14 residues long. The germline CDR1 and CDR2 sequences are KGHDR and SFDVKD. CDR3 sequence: CATRDRGSYNEQFF.

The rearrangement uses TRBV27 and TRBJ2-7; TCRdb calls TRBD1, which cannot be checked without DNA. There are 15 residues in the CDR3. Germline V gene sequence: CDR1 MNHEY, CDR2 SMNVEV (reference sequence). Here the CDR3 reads CASSLNQGRYYEQYF.

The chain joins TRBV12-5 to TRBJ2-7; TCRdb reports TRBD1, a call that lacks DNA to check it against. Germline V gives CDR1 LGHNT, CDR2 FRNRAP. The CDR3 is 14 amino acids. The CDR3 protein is CASGFSGFDYEQYF.

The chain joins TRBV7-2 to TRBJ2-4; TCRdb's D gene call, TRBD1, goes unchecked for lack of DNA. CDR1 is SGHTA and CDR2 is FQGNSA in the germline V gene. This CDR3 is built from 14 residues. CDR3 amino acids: CASSLARETAGEYF.

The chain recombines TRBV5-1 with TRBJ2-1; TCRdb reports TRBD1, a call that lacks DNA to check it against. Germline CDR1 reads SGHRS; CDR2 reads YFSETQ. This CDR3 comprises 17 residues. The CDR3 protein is CASSLSPPSGGYNEQFF.

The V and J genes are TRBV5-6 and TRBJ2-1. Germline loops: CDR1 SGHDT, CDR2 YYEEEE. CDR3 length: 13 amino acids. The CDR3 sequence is CASTYGRYNEQFF.

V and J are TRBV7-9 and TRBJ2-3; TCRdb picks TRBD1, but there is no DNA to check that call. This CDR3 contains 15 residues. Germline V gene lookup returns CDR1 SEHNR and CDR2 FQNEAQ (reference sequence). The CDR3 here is CASSLATGDADTQYF.

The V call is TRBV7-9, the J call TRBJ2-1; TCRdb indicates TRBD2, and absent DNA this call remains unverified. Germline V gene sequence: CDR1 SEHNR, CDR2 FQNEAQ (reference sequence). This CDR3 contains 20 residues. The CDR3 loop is CASSLIFGTSGRVAINEQFF.

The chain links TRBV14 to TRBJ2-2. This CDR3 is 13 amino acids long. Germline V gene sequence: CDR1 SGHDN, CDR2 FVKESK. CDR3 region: CASSLLSTGELFF.

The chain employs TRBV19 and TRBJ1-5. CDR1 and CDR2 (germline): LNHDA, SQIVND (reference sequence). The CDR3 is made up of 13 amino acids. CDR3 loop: CASKDYSNQPQHF.

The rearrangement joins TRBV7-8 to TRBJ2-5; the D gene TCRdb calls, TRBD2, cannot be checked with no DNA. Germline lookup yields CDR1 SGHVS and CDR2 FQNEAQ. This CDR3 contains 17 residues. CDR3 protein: CASSFRPGLAGAETQYF. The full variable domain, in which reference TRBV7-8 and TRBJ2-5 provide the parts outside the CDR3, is GAGVSQSPRYKVAKRGQDVALRCDPISGHVSLFWYQQALGQGPEFLTYFQNEAQLDKSGLPSDRFFAERPEGSVSTLKIQRTQQEDSAVYLCASSFRPGLAGAETQYFGPGTRLLVL.

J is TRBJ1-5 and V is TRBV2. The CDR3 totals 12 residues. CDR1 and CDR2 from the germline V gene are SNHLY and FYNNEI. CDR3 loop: CASSDSGPPQHF.

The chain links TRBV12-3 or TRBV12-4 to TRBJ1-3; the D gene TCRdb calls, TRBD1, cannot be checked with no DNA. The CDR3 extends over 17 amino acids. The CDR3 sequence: CASSLRTGKFSGNTIYF.